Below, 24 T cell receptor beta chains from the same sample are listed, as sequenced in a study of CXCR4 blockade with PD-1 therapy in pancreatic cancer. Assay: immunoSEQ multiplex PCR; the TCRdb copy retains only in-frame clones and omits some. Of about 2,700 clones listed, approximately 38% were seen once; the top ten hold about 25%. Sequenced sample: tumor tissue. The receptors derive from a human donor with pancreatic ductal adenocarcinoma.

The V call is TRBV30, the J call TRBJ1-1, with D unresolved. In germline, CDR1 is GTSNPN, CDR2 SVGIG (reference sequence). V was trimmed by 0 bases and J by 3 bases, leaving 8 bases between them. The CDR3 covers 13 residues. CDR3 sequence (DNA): TGTGCCTGGAGTGTGTGGTCCTACACTGAAGCTTTCTTT. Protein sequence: CAWSVWSYTEAFF.

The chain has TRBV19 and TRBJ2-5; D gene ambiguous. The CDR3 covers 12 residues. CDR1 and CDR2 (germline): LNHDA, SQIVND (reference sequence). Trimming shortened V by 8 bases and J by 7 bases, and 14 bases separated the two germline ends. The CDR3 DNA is TGTGCCAGTCTTGGCGTTAAAGGGACCCAGTACTTC. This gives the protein CASLGVKGTQYF.

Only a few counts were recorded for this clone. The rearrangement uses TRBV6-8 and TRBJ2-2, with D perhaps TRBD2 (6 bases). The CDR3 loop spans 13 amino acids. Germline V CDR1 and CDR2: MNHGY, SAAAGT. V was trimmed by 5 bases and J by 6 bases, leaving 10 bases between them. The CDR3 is CASSDWGAGELFF. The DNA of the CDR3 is TGTGCCAGCAGTGATTGGGGGGCCGGGGAGCTGTTTTTT.

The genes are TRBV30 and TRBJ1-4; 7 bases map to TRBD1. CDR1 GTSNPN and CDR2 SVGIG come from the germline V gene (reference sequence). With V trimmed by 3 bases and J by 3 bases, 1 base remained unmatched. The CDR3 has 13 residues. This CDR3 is CAWSGQANEKLFF. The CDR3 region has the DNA TGTGCCTGGAGCGGACAGGCTAATGAAAAACTGTTTTTT.

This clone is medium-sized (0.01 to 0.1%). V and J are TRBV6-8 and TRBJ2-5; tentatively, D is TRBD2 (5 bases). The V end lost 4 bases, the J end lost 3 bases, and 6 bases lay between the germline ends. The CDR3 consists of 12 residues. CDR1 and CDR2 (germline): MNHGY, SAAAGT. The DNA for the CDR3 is TGTGCCAGCAGTTCCGGGGAAGAGACCCAGTACTTC. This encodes CASSSGEETQYF.

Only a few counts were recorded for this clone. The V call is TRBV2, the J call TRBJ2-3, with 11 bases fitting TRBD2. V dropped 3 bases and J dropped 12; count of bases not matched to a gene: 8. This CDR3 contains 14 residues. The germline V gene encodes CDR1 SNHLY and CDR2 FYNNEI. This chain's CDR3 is CASSDGVAGGPQYF. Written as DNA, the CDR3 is TGTGCCAGCAGTGATGGGGTAGCGGGGGGGCCACAGTATTTT. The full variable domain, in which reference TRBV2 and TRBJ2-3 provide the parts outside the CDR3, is EPEVTQTPSHQVTQMGQEVILRCVPISNHLYFYWYRQILGQKVEFLVSFYNNEISEKSEIFDDQFSVERPDGSNFTLKIRSTKLEDSAMYFCASSDGVAGGPQYFGPGTRLTVL.

The CDR3 DNA follows: TGTGCCAGCAGCTTGAACCCTCGAACGACGGATACGCAGTATTTT. It yields the protein CASSLNPRTTDTQYF. V is TRBV11-3 and J is TRBJ2-3, with D hard to call. Germline-derived CDR1 and CDR2 are SGHNT and YENEEA. Trimming stripped 3 bases from V and 6 bases from J, with 16 bases between. The CDR3 runs to 15 residues. The full variable domain, its missing parts supplied by reference TRBV11-3 and TRBJ2-3, is EAGVVQSPRYKIIEKKQPVAFWCNPISGHNTLYWYLQNLGQGPELLIRYENEEAVDDSQLPKDRFSAERLKGVDSTLKIQPAELGDSAVYLCASSLNPRTTDTQYFGPGTRLTVL.

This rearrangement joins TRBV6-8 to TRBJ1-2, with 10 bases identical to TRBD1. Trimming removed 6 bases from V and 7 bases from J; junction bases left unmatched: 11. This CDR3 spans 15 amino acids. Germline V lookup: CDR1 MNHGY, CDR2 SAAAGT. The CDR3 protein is CASSPTRTGGSGYTF. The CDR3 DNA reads TGTGCCAGCAGCCCTACTCGGACAGGGGGAAGTGGCTACACCTTC.

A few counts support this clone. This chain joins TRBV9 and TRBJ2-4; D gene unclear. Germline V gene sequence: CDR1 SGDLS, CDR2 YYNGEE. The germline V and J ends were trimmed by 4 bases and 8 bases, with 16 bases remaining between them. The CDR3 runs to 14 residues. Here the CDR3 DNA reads TGTGCCAGCAGCTATAGCCCGACTCTTGACATTCAGTACTTC. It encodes CASSYSPTLDIQYF.

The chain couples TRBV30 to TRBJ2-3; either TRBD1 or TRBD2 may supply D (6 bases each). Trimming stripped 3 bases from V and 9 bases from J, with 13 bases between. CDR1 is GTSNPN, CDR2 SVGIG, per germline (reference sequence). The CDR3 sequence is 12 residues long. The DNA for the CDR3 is TGTGCCTGGAGCCCGGGGGCAGGGACGCAGTATTTT. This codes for CAWSPGAGTQYF.

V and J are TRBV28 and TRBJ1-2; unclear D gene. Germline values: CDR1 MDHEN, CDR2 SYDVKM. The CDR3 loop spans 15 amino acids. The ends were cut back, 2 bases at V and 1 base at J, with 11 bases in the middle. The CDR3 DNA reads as TGTGCCAGCAGTTTAACGTGGGATAATAACTATGGCTACACCTTC. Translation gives CASSLTWDNNYGYTF.

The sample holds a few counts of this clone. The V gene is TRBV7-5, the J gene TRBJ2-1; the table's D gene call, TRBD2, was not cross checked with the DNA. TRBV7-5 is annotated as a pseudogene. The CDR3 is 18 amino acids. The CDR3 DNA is TGTGCCAGCAGCTTGGGAGGTCGACTAGCGGGGACCTACAATGAGCAGTTCTTC. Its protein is CASSLGGRLAGTYNEQFF.

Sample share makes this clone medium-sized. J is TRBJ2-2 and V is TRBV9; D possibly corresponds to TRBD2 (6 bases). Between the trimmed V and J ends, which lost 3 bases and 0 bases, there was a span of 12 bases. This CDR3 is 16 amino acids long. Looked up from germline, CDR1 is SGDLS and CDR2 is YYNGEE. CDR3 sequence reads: CASSENSGPNTGELFF. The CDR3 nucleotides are TGTGCCAGCAGCGAGAATAGCGGACCGAACACCGGGGAGCTGTTTTTT. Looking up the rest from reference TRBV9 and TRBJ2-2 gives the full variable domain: DSGVTQTPKHLITATGQRVTLRCSPRSGDLSVYWYQQSLDQGLQFLIQYYNGEERAKGNILERFSAQQFPDLHSELNLSSLELGDSALYFCASSENSGPNTGELFFGEGSRLTVL.

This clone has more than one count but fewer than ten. The CDR3 DNA follows: TGTGCCAGCAGCTCTCTAGCGGGGGGGCGAGAGACCCAGTACTTC. Translated, it gives CASSSLAGGRETQYF. The chain has TRBV6-8 and TRBJ2-5, with 12 bases fitting TRBD2. The germline CDR1 and CDR2 sequences are MNHGY and SAAAGT. With V trimmed by 6 bases and J by 4 bases, 6 bases remained unmatched. This CDR3 has 15 amino acids.

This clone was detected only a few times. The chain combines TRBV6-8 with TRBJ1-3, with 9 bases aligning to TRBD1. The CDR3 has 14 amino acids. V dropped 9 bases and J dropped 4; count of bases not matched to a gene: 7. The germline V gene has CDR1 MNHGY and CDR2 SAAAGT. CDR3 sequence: CASKQGALGNTIYF. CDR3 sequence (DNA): TGTGCCAGTAAACAGGGGGCTTTAGGAAACACCATATATTTT.

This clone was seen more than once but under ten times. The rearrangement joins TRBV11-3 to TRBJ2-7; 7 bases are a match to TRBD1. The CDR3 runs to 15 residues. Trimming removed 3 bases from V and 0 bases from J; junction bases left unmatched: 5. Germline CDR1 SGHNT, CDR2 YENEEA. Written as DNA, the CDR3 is TGTGCCAGCAGCTTTCTCCGGGACAGCTCCTACGAGCAGTACTTC. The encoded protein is CASSFLRDSSYEQYF. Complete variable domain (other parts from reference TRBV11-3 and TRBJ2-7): EAGVVQSPRYKIIEKKQPVAFWCNPISGHNTLYWYLQNLGQGPELLIRYENEEAVDDSQLPKDRFSAERLKGVDSTLKIQPAELGDSAVYLCASSFLRDSSYEQYFGPGTRLTVT.

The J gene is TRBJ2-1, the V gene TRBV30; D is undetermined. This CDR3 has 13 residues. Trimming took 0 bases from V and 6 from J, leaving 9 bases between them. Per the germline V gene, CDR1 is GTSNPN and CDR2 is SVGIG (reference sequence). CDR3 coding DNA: TGTGCCTGGAGTGTACAAGGGCCCAATGAGCAGTTCTTC. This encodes CAWSVQGPNEQFF. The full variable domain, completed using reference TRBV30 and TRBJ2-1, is SQTIHQWPATLVQPVGSPLSLECTVEGTSNPNLYWYRQAAGRGLQLLFYSVGIGQISSEVPQNLSASRPQDRQFILSSKKLLLSDSGFYLCAWSVQGPNEQFFGPGTRLTVL.

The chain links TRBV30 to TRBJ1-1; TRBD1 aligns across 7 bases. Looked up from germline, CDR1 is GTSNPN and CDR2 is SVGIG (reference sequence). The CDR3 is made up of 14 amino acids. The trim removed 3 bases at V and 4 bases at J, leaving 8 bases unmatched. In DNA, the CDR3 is TGTGCCTGGAGAAAACAGGGGTTGGGCACTGAAGCTTTCTTT. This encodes CAWRKQGLGTEAFF.

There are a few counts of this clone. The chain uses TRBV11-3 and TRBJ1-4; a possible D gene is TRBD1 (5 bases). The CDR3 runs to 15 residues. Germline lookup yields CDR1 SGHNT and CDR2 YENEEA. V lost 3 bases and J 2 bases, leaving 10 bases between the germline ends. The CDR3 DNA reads TGTGCCAGCAGCTTGATGGGGGGGACTAATGAAAAACTGTTTTTT. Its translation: CASSLMGGTNEKLFF.

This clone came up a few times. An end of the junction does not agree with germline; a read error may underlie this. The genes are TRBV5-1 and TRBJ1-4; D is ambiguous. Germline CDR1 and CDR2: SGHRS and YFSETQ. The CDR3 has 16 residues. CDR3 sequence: CASSLSGAGLVEKLFF. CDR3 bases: TGCGCCAGCAGCTTGTCGGGCGCAGGTCTGGTGGAAAAACTATTTTTT.

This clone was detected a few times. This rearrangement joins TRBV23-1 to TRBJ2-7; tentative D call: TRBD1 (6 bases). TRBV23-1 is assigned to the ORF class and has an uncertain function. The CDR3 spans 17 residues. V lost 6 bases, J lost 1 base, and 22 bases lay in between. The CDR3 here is CASSPMRAGAGSYEQYF. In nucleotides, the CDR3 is TGCGCCAGCAGCCCAATGAGGGCAGGGGCAGGGTCCTACGAGCAGTACTTC.

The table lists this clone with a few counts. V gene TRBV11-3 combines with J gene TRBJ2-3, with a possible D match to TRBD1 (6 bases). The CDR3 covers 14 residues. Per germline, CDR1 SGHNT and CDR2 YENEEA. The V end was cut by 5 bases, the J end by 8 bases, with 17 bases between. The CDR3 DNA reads TGTGCCAGCAGCCAAGGGGGTAGGGCGGGTACGCAGTATTTT. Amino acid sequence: CASSQGGRAGTQYF.

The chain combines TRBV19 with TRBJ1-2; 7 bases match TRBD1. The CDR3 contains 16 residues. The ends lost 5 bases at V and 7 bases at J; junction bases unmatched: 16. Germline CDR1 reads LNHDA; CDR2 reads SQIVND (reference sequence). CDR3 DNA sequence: TGTGCCAGTAGTCGATCGGGACAGACAGGATCCCCTGGCTACACCTTC. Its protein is CASSRSGQTGSPGYTF.

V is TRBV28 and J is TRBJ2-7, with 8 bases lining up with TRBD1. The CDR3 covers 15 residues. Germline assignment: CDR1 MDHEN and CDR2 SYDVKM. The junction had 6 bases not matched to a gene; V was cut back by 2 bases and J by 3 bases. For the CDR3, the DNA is TGTGCCAGCAGTTTACCAGGGGGCAGTGTCTACGAGCAGTACTTC. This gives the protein CASSLPGGSVYEQYF.